This T cell receptor beta chain was identified during a study of blood T cell repertoires in COVID-19. Study in general: Samples taken during acute and convalescent COVID-19 were collected in the United States, Italy and Spain. Sources were T cells, B-cell-depleted T cells, or PBMCs; the material itself was cDNA or gDNA.

Trimming at V came to 5 bases and at J to 5 bases, leaving 4 bases not matched to a gene. The CDR3 sequence is 13 residues long. Germline lookup yields CDR1 KGHSH and CDR2 LQKENI. This clone was counted between two and nine times. Seattle-derived patients entered the study during active infection and were followed longitudinally. Some clones are missing from TCRdb's copy, which holds only in-frame ones; the method was immunoSEQ multiplex PCR. The data contain some 450,000 clones, approximately 90% of them singletons. This chain connects TRBV18 to TRBJ1-1, with TRBD1 identical over 8 bases. The sequence came from a man aged 18 to 29 with COVID-19, enrolled during active disease. Sequencing used peripheral blood. The CDR3 is CASSKQGGTEAFF. DNA of the CDR3: TGTGCCAGCTCAAAACAGGGGGGGACTGAAGCTTTCTTT.